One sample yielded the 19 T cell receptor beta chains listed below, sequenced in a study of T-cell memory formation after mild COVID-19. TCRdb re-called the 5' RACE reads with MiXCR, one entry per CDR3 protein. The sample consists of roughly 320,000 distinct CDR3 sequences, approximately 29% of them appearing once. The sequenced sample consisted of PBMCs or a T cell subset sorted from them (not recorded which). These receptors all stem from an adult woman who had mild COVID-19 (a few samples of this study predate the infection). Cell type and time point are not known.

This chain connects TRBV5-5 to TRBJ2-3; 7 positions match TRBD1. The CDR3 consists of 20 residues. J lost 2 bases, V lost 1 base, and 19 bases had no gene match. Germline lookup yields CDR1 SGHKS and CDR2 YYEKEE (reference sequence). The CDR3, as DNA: TGTGCCAGCAGCTTGCGAAGCCGTATGGGACAGTCGCAACTCACAGATACGCAGTATTTT. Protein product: CASSLRSRMGQSQLTDTQYF.

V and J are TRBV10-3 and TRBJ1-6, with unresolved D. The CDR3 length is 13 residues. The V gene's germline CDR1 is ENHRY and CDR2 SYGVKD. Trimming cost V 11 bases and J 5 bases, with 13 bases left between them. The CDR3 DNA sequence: TGTGCCTCCTCCGGGCAGGATAATTCACCCCTCCACTTT. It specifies CASSGQDNSPLHF.

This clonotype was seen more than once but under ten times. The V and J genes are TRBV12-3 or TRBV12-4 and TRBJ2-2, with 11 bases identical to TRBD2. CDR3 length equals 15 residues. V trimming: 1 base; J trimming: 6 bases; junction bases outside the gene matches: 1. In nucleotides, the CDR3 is TGTGCCAGCAGTTTAGTAGCGGGGGGGCCCGGGGAGCTGTTTTTT. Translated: CASSLVAGGPGELFF.

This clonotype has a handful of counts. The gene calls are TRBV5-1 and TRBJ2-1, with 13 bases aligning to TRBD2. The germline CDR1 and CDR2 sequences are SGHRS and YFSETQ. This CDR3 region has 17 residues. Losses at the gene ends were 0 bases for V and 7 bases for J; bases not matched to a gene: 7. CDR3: CASSLDTSGRAINEQFF. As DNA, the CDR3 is TGCGCCAGCAGCTTGGATACTAGCGGGAGGGCCATTAATGAGCAGTTCTTC. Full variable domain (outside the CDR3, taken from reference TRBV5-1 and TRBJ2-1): KAGVTQTPRYLIKTRGQQVTLSCSPISGHRSVSWYQQTPGQGLQFLFEYFSETQRNKGNFPGRFSGRQFSNSRSEMNVSTLELGDSALYLCASSLDTSGRAINEQFFGPGTRLTVL.

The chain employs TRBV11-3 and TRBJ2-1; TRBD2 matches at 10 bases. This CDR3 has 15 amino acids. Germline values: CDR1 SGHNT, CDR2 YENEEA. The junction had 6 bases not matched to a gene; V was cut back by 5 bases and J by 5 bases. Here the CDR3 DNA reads TGTGCCAGCAGCATTAGCGGGGGGCCCCACAATGAGCAGTTCTTC. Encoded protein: CASSISGGPHNEQFF. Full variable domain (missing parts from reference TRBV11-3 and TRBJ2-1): EAGVVQSPRYKIIEKKQPVAFWCNPISGHNTLYWYLQNLGQGPELLIRYENEEAVDDSQLPKDRFSAERLKGVDSTLKIQPAELGDSAVYLCASSISGGPHNEQFFGPGTRLTVL.

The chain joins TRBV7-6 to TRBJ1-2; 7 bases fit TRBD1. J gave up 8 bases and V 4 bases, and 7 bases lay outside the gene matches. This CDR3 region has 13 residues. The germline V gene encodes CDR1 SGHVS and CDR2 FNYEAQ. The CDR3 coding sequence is TGTGCCAGCAGCTCTAGTACAGGGGAGGGCTACACCTTC. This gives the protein CASSSSTGEGYTF.

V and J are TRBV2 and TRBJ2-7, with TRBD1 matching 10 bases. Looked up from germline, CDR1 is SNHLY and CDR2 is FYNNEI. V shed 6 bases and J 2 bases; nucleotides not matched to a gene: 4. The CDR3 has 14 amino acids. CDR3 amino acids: CASSGTGETYEQYF. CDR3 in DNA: TGTGCCAGCAGCGGGACAGGGGAGACCTACGAGCAGTACTTC.

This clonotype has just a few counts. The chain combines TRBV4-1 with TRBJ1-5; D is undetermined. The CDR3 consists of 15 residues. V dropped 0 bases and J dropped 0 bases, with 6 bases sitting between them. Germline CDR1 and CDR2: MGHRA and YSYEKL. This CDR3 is CASSQDPFSNQPQHF. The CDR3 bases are TGCGCCAGCAGCCAAGATCCCTTTAGCAATCAGCCCCAGCATTTT.

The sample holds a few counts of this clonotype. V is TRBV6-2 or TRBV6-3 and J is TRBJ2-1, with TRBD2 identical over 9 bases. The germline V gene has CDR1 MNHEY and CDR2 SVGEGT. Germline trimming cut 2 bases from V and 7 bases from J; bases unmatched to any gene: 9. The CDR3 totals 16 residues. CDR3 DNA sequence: TGTGCCAGCAGTTACGGTGGTAGCGGGAGCAGGAATGAGCAGTTCTTC. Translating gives CASSYGGSGSRNEQFF.

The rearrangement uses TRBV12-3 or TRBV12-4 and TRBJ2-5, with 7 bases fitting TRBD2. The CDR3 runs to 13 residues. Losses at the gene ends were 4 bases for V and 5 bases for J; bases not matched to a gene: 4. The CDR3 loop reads CASSSSGGETQYF. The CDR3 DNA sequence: TGTGCCAGCAGTTCGTCCGGGGGGGAGACCCAGTACTTC.

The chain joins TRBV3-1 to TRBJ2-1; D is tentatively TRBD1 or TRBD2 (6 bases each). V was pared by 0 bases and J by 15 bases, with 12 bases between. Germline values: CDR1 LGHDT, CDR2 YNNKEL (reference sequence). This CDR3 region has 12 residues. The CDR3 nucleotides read TGTGCCAGCAGCCAAGAGGGCAGGGGACTGTTCTTC. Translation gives CASSQEGRGLFF.

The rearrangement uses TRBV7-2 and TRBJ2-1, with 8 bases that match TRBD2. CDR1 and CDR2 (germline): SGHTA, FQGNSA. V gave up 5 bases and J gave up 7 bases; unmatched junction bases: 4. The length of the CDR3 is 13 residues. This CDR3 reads CASSTERENEQFF. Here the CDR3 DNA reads TGTGCCAGCAGCACCGAGCGGGAGAATGAGCAGTTCTTC.

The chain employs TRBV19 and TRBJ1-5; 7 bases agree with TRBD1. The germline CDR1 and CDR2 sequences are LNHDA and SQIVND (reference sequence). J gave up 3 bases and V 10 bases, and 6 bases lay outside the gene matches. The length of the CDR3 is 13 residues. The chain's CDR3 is CATTGQINQPQHF. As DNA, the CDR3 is TGTGCCACCACGGGACAGATCAATCAGCCCCAGCATTTT.

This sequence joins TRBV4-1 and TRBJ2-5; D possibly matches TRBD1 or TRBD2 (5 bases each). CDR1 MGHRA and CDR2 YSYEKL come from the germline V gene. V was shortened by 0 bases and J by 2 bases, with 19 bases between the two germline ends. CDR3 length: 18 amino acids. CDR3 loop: CASSQELGALGHQETQYF. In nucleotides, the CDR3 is TGCGCCAGCAGCCAAGAACTCGGGGCGCTCGGGCATCAAGAGACCCAGTACTTC.

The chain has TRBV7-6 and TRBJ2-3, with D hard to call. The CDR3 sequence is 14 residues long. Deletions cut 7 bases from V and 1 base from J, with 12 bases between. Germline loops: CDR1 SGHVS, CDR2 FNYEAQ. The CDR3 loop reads CASTHGHRTDTQYF. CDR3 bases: TGTGCCAGCACTCACGGCCACCGCACAGATACGCAGTATTTT. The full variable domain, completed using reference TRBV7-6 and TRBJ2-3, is GAGVSQSPRYKVTKRGQDVALRCDPISGHVSLYWYRQALGQGPEFLTYFNYEAQQDKSGLPNDRFSAERPEGSISTLTIQRTEQRDSAMYRCASTHGHRTDTQYFGPGTRLTVL.

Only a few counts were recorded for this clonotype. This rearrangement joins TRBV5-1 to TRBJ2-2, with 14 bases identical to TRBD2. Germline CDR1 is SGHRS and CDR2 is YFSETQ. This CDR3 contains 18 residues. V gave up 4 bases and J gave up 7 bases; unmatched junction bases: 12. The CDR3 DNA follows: TGCGCCAGCAGCCCATGGGGACTAGCGGGAGACAGGAGCGGGGAGCTGTTTTTT. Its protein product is CASSPWGLAGDRSGELFF.

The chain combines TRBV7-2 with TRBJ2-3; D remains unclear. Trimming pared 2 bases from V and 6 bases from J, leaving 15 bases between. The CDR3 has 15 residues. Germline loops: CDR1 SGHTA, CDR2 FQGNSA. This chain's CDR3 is CASSLTLVDADTQYF. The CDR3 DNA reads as TGTGCCAGCAGCTTAACTCTGGTGGATGCGGATACGCAGTATTTT.

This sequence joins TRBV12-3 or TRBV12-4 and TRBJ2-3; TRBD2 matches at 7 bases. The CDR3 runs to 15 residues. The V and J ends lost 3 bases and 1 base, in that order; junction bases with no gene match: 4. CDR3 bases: TGTGCCAGCAGTTTTGGAAGCGGGGGCACAGATACGCAGTATTTT. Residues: CASSFGSGGTDTQYF.

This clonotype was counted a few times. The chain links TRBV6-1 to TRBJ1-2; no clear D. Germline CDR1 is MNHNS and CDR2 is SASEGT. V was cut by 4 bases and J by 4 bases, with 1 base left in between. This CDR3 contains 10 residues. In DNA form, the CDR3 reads TGTGCCAGCAGTGCCTATGGCTACACCTTC. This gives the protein CASSAYGYTF.